This T cell receptor (beta chain) was sequenced during a study of regulatory T cells in long-lasting Graves disease. Trimming removed 1 base at V and 8 bases at J, with 9 bases between. From germline, CDR1 is MGHRA and CDR2 YSYEKL. The CDR3 is made up of 13 amino acids. According to the study, TCR beta libraries were built with iRepertoire HTBI primers and CDR3-region Arm-PCR. A single record per CDR3 protein comes from TCRdb applying MiXCR to the multiplex PCR reads. Of about 290,000 distinct CDR3 sequences listed, roughly a fifth are singletons. This clonotype was counted only a few times. Time point of the sample: persistent/refractory GD, antithyroid drugs over 5 years with positive TRAb. The TCR library was prepared using RNA isolated from PBMCs.

This chain links TRBV4-1 with TRBJ1-5; D is undetermined. The clonotype comes from a female donor with Graves disease. Sequenced here: peripheral blood mononuclear cells (PBMCs), sampled when the disease was refractory, from a patient treated with antithyroid drugs. The CDR3 is CASSQVPNEPQHF. CDR3 coding DNA: TGCGCCAGCAGCCAAGTTCCGAACGAGCCCCAGCATTTT.